A selection of T cell receptor beta chains follows, all from one sample in a study of T-cell memory formation after mild COVID-19. Using its own MiXCR run on the 5' RACE reads, TCRdb lists one record per CDR3 protein. The data contain about 350,000 distinct CDR3 sequences, approximately 14% of them seen just once; the ten biggest clones take up 22%. Sequencing was carried out using PBMCs or a T cell subset sorted from them (not recorded which). Every receptor here comes from a man in his late teens or twenties who had mild COVID-19 (a few samples of this study predate the infection). Cell type and time point are not known. The CDR3 runs from the conserved cysteine through the conserved F or W. A D gene is named only where the DNA matches it firmly. Expanded clones are given a class, and other clones once, few, many or no size at all.

many	-	TRBJ1-1	TRBV6-5	CASSYSIQGGNTEAFF	TGTGCCAGCAGTTACTCCATACAGGGCGGAAACACTGAAGCTTTCTTT
few	-	TRBJ2-3	TRBV7-9	CASTFGARREADTQYF	TGTGCCAGCACCTTCGGAGCGAGAAGGGAGGCAGATACGCAGTATTTT
-	-	TRBJ2-2	TRBV4-3	CASSQEGPFTNTGELFF	TGCGCCAGCAGCCAAGAGGGCCCCTTCACGAACACCGGGGAGCTGTTTTTT
few	TRBD2	TRBJ2-1	TRBV7-9	CASSPGLAQYNEQFF	TGTGCCAGCAGCCCTGGACTAGCGCAGTACAATGAGCAGTTCTTC
few	-	TRBJ2-1	TRBV6-5	CASSYGTNNEQFF	TGTGCCAGCAGTTATGGTACCAACAATGAGCAGTTCTTC
-	-	TRBJ2-2	TRBV4-1	CASSQVGGETGELFF	TGCGCCAGCAGCCAGGTGGGCGGAGAGACCGGGGAGCTGTTTTTT
few	TRBD2	TRBJ2-3	TRBV20-1	CSAVTSGGTKGTDTQYF	TGCAGTGCCGTGACTAGCGGGGGGACGAAGGGCACAGATACGCAGTATTTT
few	-	TRBJ2-3	TRBV20-1	CSQKWRGTDTQYF	TGCAGTCAAAAGTGGAGAGGGACAGATACGCAGTATTTT
-	TRBD1	TRBJ1-1	TRBV3-1	CASSHLRGPEAFF	TGTGCCAGCAGCCACCTAAGGGGGCCTGAAGCTTTCTTT
-	-	TRBJ1-2	TRBV7-9	CASSLWGTFAYGYTF	TGTGCCAGCAGCTTATGGGGGACATTTGCCTATGGCTACACCTTC
few	TRBD2	TRBJ2-3	TRBV6-1	CASMRGGLTDTQYF	TGTGCCAGCATGCGGGGGGGCCTTACAGATACGCAGTATTTT
few	-	TRBJ2-3	TRBV10-3	CAISRLGDTQYF	TGTGCCATCAGCAGATTAGGGGATACGCAGTATTTT